This T cell receptor beta chain was identified in a study of blood T cell repertoires in COVID-19. TCRdb's copy holds only in-frame clones and misses some; the assay was immunoSEQ multiplex PCR. The repertoire holds hundreds of thousands of clones, with under 95% as singletons. V shed 5 bases and J 5 bases; nucleotides not matched to a gene: 8. The CDR3 has 14 residues. Germline values: CDR1 SGHVS, CDR2 FQNEAQ. The chain is built from TRBV7-8 and TRBJ1-1; 7 bases are shared with TRBD1. This TCR derives from a man in his fifties or sixties who had recovered from COVID-19. The sequenced sample was PBMCs or T cells enriched from blood (not recorded which). Written as DNA, the CDR3 is TGTGCCAGCAGCGGGACAGTTCCCGAAACTGAAGCTTTCTTT. Its protein product is CASSGTVPETEAFF. Filled out from reference TRBV7-8 and TRBJ1-1, the complete variable domain reads GAGVSQSPRYKVAKRGQDVALRCDPISGHVSLFWYQQALGQGPEFLTYFQNEAQLDKSGLPSDRFFAERPEGSVSTLKIQRTQQEDSAVYLCASSGTVPETEAFFGQGTRLTVV.